Listed below are T cell receptor beta chains from one sample, sequenced in a study of T cell repertoires in cytomegalovirus infection. Via MiXCR, TCRdb re-called the reads, giving one row per CDR3 protein. The sample records approximately 170,000 distinct CDR3 sequences, approximately 17% being singletons. Sequenced material: CD8+ T cells from PBMCs. Source of these receptors: a human donor in good health (CMV status not recorded). Some clones in this sample may be carry-over from other donors' samples. Both conserved end residues are part of each CDR3. The D gene is left open where the match is weak. Only some rows state a clone size, as once, few, many or a class for expanded clones.

TRBJ2-5,-,TRBV10-3,-,CAISQGEETQYF,TGTGCCATCAGCCAGGGTGAGGAGACCCAGTACTTC
TRBJ2-1,TRBD2,TRBV6-6,-,CASSYGGGVEQFF,TGTGCCAGCAGTTACGGGGGGGGAGTTGAGCAGTTCTTC
TRBJ2-2,TRBD2,TRBV28,-,CASSLSPSGTYTGELFF,TGTGCCAGCAGTTTAAGTCCTAGCGGGACGTACACCGGGGAGCTGTTTTTT
TRBJ2-1,TRBD2,TRBV7-8,many,CASSPTSGPYNEQFF,TGTGCCAGCAGCCCTACTAGCGGACCTTACAATGAGCAGTTCTTC
TRBJ2-5,TRBD2,TRBV7-6,-,CASTTAGEVETQYF,TGTGCCAGCACCACAGCGGGAGAGGTAGAGACCCAGTACTTC
TRBJ2-7,TRBD2,TRBV7-2,many,CASSLASSGAYEQYF,TGTGCCAGCAGCTTAGCGTCTAGCGGGGCCTACGAGCAGTACTTC
TRBJ2-7,-,TRBV7-2,medium-sized,CASSGQYYYEQYF,TGTGCCAGCTCCGGACAGTATTACTACGAGCAGTACTTC
TRBJ1-1,-,TRBV7-6,-,CASELGVGTEAFF,TGTGCCTCCGAGCTGGGGGTTGGGACTGAAGCTTTCTTT
TRBJ2-7,-,TRBV7-8,-,CASSRKKIYEQYF,TGTGCCAGCAGCCGAAAGAAGATCTACGAGCAGTACTTC
TRBJ1-1,-,TRBV7-9,-,CASWEGYNTEAFF,TGTGCCAGCTGGGAGGGATACAACACTGAAGCTTTCTTT
TRBJ1-1,-,TRBV5-6,many,CASSPAGTEAFF,TGTGCCAGCAGCCCTGCGGGCACTGAAGCTTTCTTT
TRBJ2-7,-,TRBV29-1,-,CSVDEGTYEQYF,TGCAGCGTTGACGAGGGAACCTACGAGCAGTACTTC
TRBJ2-1,-,TRBV7-9,few,CASSWERADYNEQFF,TGTGCCAGCAGCTGGGAACGGGCCGATTACAATGAGCAGTTCTTC
TRBJ1-2,TRBD1,TRBV6-2/TRBV6-3,-,CASSSQDRKFDGYTF,TGTGCCAGCAGCAGCCAGGACAGGAAGTTCGATGGCTACACCTTC
TRBJ2-3,TRBD2,TRBV7-2,many,CASSFSGGGTDTQYF,TGTGCCAGCAGCTTCAGCGGGGGTGGCACAGATACGCAGTATTTT
TRBJ1-5,TRBD1,TRBV28,few,CASSFLVGQGGNQPQHF,TGTGCCAGCAGTTTTTTAGTCGGACAGGGTGGTAATCAGCCCCAGCATTTT
TRBJ1-2,-,TRBV6-6,-,CASSYRSTVLSYGYTF,TGTGCCAGCAGTTACCGTTCGACTGTACTAAGCTATGGCTACACCTTC
TRBJ1-5,-,TRBV7-6,-,CASSSEPGIGQPQHF,TGTGCCAGCAGCTCAGAACCAGGGATCGGTCAGCCCCAGCATTTT
TRBJ2-1,TRBD2,TRBV12-3/TRBV12-4,few,CASSRSGATYNEQFF,TGTGCCAGCAGTCGGAGCGGGGCGACCTACAATGAGCAGTTCTTC
TRBJ2-2,TRBD2,TRBV30,few,CACHTGGLAGVTNTGELFF,TGTGCCTGCCATACGGGGGGACTAGCGGGGGTTACGAACACCGGGGAGCTGTTTTTT
TRBJ2-7,-,TRBV6-2/TRBV6-3,-,CASSYSRTDPYEQYF,TGTGCCAGCAGTTACTCGAGGACTGACCCCTACGAGCAGTACTTC
TRBJ1-1,-,TRBV7-9,-,CASKGEGNTEAFF,TGTGCCAGCAAAGGTGAAGGGAACACTGAAGCTTTCTTT
TRBJ2-1,TRBD2,TRBV12-3/TRBV12-4,-,CASRMLGLADNEQFF,TGTGCCAGCAGGATGTTGGGACTAGCGGACAATGAGCAGTTCTTC
TRBJ2-1,TRBD2,TRBV6-5,few,CASSYLAGLNNEQFF,TGTGCCAGCAGTTACCTAGCGGGACTTAACAATGAGCAGTTCTTC
TRBJ1-2,-,TRBV6-2/TRBV6-3,few,CASSYGRVGYTF,TGTGCCAGCAGTTACGGGAGGGTCGGCTACACCTTC
TRBJ1-2,-,TRBV29-1,-,CSVWTAEGGYTF,TGCAGCGTTTGGACAGCAGAGGGCGGCTACACCTTC
TRBJ2-1,TRBD2,TRBV7-8,few,CASSIKGEGHNEQFF,TGTGCCAGCAGCATAAAAGGGGAGGGGCACAATGAGCAGTTCTTC
TRBJ2-7,TRBD1,TRBV29-1,-,CSVDPLQDRDYEQYF,TGCAGCGTTGATCCCTTGCAGGACAGGGACTACGAGCAGTACTTC
TRBJ2-7,TRBD2,TRBV20-1,few,CSAKWERDGYEQYF,TGCAGTGCTAAATGGGAGCGGGACGGGTACGAGCAGTACTTC
TRBJ2-7,TRBD1,TRBV7-9,few,CASSPISRDRPYEQYF,TGTGCCAGCAGCCCGATTTCCCGGGACAGACCCTACGAGCAGTACTTC
TRBJ1-3,-,TRBV20-1,few,CSAAYGVGNTIYF,TGCAGTGCTGCGTACGGGGTCGGAAACACCATATATTTT
TRBJ2-3,TRBD2,TRBV2,few,CASSHWTSGDFTDTQYF,TGTGCCAGCAGCCATTGGACTAGCGGGGATTTCACAGATACGCAGTATTTT
TRBJ2-7,-,TRBV7-9,-,CASTPNEIYEQYF,TGTGCCAGCACCCCGAATGAGATCTACGAGCAGTACTTC
TRBJ2-1,-,TRBV30,-,CASVTRYNEQFF,TGTGCGAGCGTCACACGGTACAATGAGCAGTTCTTC
TRBJ2-1,-,TRBV7-8,-,CASSKADEQFF,TGTGCCAGCTCCAAGGCGGATGAGCAGTTCTTC
TRBJ2-1,TRBD1,TRBV25-1,few,CASSERPTGGSWNEQFF,TGTGCCAGCAGTGAACGACCGACAGGGGGAAGTTGGAATGAGCAGTTCTTC
TRBJ2-7,-,TRBV6-2/TRBV6-3,few,CASSYQVDYAAYEQYF,TGTGCCAGCAGTTACCAGGTGGACTACGCGGCCTACGAGCAGTACTTC
TRBJ2-5,TRBD2,TRBV4-3,-,CASSQDLAEVAQYF,TGCGCCAGCAGCCAAGATCTAGCGGAGGTGGCCCAGTACTTC
TRBJ2-3,-,TRBV28,many,CASSLVQDTDTQYF,TGTGCCAGCAGTTTGGTACAAGACACAGATACGCAGTATTTT
TRBJ1-1,-,TRBV20-1,once,CSARPPEVGAFF,TGCAGTGCTAGACCCCCCGAGGTCGGAGCTTTCTTT